This note documents a single T cell receptor beta chain sequence. Its antigen target is currently unknown. Base qualities are not at hand, and no much larger clone is one base apart. The junction shows trimming of 6 bases on V and 6 bases on J, plus 10 bases between the germline ends. CDR1 SGHTA and CDR2 FQGNSA were looked up in the germline V gene. From the cysteine up to the phenylalanine, the CDR3 has a length of 12 residues. The only DNA kept is the CDR3, 36 bases in frame from the first base. The data derive from a study of glioma-infiltrating T cells (dated by TCRdb to 2016 to 2017). Background on the whole study: Sequencing of TCR alpha- and beta-chain repertoires was performed on glioma tissue, on non-neoplastic brain tissue, and on matched peripheral blood mononuclear cells. To gauge divergence between tissue and blood T-cell populations, every tissue-infiltrating repertoire was compared against the peripheral blood repertoire from the same patient. The paired cohort comprised three low-grade glioma patients, 8 or 9 primary glioblastoma patients and three non-glioma patients contributing non-neoplastic brain tissue.

The iRepertoire nested amplicon-rescue multiplex PCR (arm-PCR) platform was used to amplify TCR alpha and beta CDR3 regions from RNA. The input for one-step reverse transcription and amplification was 100-400 ng of either tissue mRNA or PBMC total RNA. Following bead purification, Illumina adapters were added by a secondary multiplex PCR, and libraries between 200 and 400 bp were gel-purified. Demultiplexing relied on internal 6-nucleotide barcodes carried by the libraries. Sequencing of the libraries was done on an Illumina MiSeq using 2x220 or 2x250 nucleotide paired-end reads. On the authors' methods: Paired reads were merged with FLASH 1.2.11 and aligned to the GRCh37 human genome with BWA-MEM before extracting TRA and TRB reads. For V and J assignment, an IMGT-derived reference of cassette sequences and CDR3 motifs that included pseudogenes was used. Three-frame translation of reads was performed, and productive CDR3s were defined as those with a C...FGXG motif and no stop codons. Unique combinations of V-J cassette pair and CDR3 amino acid sequence were defined as clonotypes. Filtering of reads was based on Hamming distance, with the threshold set by the sequence error rate of each sample in mapped regions. TCRdb applied fastp at Q25 and MiXCR to the public reads, then kept only in-frame beta chains. Here each entry gathers all rows of one CDR3 protein and keeps the most common genes and DNA. TCRdb, not the authors, supplied the V and J calls. This sample is represented by around 150,000 distinct CDR3 sequences; 35% to 50% of them were singletons. The ten largest account for 20% to 25% of the sample.

Summary of the overall study and its limitations: Only a very small number of CDR3 sequences turned up in both tissue and blood, a result put down to high CDR3 diversity combined with limited sampling. VJ-independent divergence between tissue and blood was found to be below expectation in non-neoplastic patients but above expectation in all gliomas, particularly low-grade gliomas. Group comparisons rested on small numbers: three non-neoplastic, three low-grade glioma and 7 or 8 glioblastoma patients.

This sequence uses TRBV7-2 and TRBJ2-3, with the D gene too uncertain to name. Specimen: glioma tissue, nonneoplastic brain tissue, or PBMCs (not recorded which). The source is a human donor with low-grade glioma or glioblastoma, undergoing nonglioma brain surgery, or in good health (not recorded which). The sequence in DNA is TGTGCCAGCAGTATCCCCCCGGATACGCAGTATTTT. Translated, it reads CASSIPPDTQYF. Where the CDR3 stops, the reference TRBV7-2 and TRBJ2-3 genes take over; the full variable domain is GAGVSQSPSNKVTEKGKDVELRCDPISGHTALYWYRQSLGQGLEFLIYFQGNSAPDKSGLPSDRFSAERTGGSVSTLTIQRTQQEDSAVYLCASSIPPDTQYFGPGTRLTVL.